The 9 T cell receptor beta chains presented below share a single source sample, sequenced in a study of cytomegalovirus exposure and HLA in healthy donors. The PCR used 60 Vbeta and 13 Jbeta primers. The repertoire was sequenced with immunoSEQ multiplex PCR; TCRdb's copy has only in-frame clones and lacks some. The sample lists over 120,000 clones; approximately 84% were seen once. Sequenced: PBMCs. These receptors were taken from a woman in her sixties in good health and CMV-seropositive.

The chain links TRBV12-2 to TRBJ1-6; the table assigns TRBD1, which was not confirmed against the DNA. TRBV12-2 has pseudogene status. The CDR3 loop spans 16 amino acids. For the CDR3, the DNA is TGTGCAAGTCGCTCCAGACCCCCCACAGGTAGTTCACCCCTCCACTTT. Translated: CASRSRPPTGSSPLHF.

The chain is built from TRBV9 and TRBJ2-7; 10 nucleotides line up with TRBD1. Germline lookup yields CDR1 SGDLS and CDR2 YYNGEE. V shed 4 bases and J 4 bases; nucleotides not matched to a gene: 8. The CDR3 is made up of 15 amino acids. The CDR3 loop reads CASSHRDRGWYEQYF. CDR3 nucleotides: TGTGCCAGCAGCCACCGGGACAGGGGATGGTACGAGCAGTACTTC.

This clone appeared a few times. This chain connects TRBV18 to TRBJ2-5; 7 bases are shared with TRBD2. The length of the CDR3 is 14 residues. After removal of 5 bases from V and 5 bases from J, the junction contained 8 bases not matched to a gene. CDR1 and CDR2 from the germline V gene are KGHSH and LQKENI. The CDR3, as DNA: TGTGCCAGCTCAGTTTATACTAGCGACGAGACCCAGTACTTC. It encodes CASSVYTSDETQYF.

V is TRBV7-9 and J is TRBJ2-7; 7 bases line up with TRBD1. Germline assignment: CDR1 SEHNR and CDR2 FQNEAQ (reference sequence). J was trimmed by 3 bases and V by 5 bases; bases with no gene match: 10. CDR3 length: 15 amino acids. CDR3 region: CASSPTGVRGYEQYF. CDR3 DNA: TGTGCCAGCAGCCCCACAGGGGTAAGGGGCTACGAGCAGTACTTC.

The genes are TRBV15 and TRBJ2-3, with TRBD2 identical over 7 bases. This CDR3 region has 15 residues. After removal of 3 bases from V and 2 bases from J, the junction contained 5 bases not matched to a gene. Germline loops: CDR1 LNHNV, CDR2 YYDKDF (reference sequence). The CDR3 DNA sequence: TGTGCCACCAGCAGCCGGGGAGGGCCCACAGATACGCAGTATTTT. Translated: CATSSRGGPTDTQYF.

The rearrangement joins TRBV7-8 to TRBJ2-1; D is unclear. V was pared by 1 base and J by 5 bases, with 9 bases between. This CDR3 is 14 amino acids long. Germline V CDR1 and CDR2: SGHVS, FQNEAQ. CDR3 protein: CASSLGRLDNEQFF. The CDR3 DNA is TGTGCCAGCAGCTTAGGGCGGCTAGACAATGAGCAGTTCTTC.

The gene calls are TRBV11-2 and TRBJ2-2; D remains ambiguous. V lost 7 bases and J 4 bases, leaving 10 bases between the germline ends. This CDR3 region has 13 residues. CDR1 is SGHAT, CDR2 FQNNGV, per germline. The chain's CDR3 is CASTTDLTGELFF. In nucleotides, the CDR3 is TGTGCCAGCACCACAGATCTCACCGGGGAGCTGTTTTTT.

The gene calls are TRBV1 and TRBJ1-1. TRBV1 constitutes a pseudogene. This CDR3 contains 14 residues. The CDR3 DNA sequence: TGCACCAGCAGCCAAGTTTCGGGGGGTACTGAAGCTTTCTTT. Translated, it gives CTSSQVSGGTEAFF.

This clone was observed a handful of times. The CDR3 DNA is TGTGCCAGCAGCTTCAAACTTGCGGGAGATACGCAGTATTTT. Protein: CASSFKLAGDTQYF. The chain uses TRBV7-8 and TRBJ2-3; TRBD2 is a possible D gene (5 bases). Trimming removed 3 bases from V and 5 bases from J, with 12 bases in between. The CDR3 has 14 amino acids. Per germline, CDR1 SGHVS and CDR2 FQNEAQ.